This entry describes one T cell receptor beta chain. The protocol was immunoSEQ multiplex PCR, while the TCRdb copy is restricted to in-frame clones and leaves out a portion. The sample consists of 150,000 to 200,000 clones, 70% to 85% of them appearing once. This record comes from a study of blood T cell repertoires in COVID-19. The CDR3 totals 14 residues. Germline V gives CDR1 MNHNY, CDR2 SVGAGI (reference sequence). V gave up 5 bases and J gave up 2 bases; unmatched junction bases: 3. The sequenced material came from peripheral blood. This clonotype was obtained from a human donor with acute or convalescent COVID-19. The donor label of this sample is uncertain. V usage is TRBV6-6 and J usage is TRBJ2-3, with TRBD1 matching over 8 bases. In nucleotides, the CDR3 is TGTGCCAGCAGTCCGGGACAGGTCACAGATACGCAGTATTTT. It is translated as CASSPGQVTDTQYF.